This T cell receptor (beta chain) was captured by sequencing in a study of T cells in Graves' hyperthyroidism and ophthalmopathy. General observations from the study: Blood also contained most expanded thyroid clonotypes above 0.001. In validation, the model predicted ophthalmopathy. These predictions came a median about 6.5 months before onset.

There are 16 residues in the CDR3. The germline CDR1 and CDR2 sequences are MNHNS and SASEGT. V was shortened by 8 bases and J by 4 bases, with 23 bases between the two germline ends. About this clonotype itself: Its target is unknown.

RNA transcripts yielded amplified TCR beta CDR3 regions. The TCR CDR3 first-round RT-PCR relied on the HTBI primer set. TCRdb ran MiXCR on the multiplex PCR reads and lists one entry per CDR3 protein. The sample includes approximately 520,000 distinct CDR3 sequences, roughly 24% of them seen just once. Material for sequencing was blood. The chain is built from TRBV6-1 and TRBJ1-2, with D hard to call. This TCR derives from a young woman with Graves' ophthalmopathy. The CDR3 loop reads CASPGGSGPSGYGYTF. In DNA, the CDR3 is TGTGCCAGCCCGGGCGGTTCTGGTCCCTCAGGCTATGGCTACACCTTC.